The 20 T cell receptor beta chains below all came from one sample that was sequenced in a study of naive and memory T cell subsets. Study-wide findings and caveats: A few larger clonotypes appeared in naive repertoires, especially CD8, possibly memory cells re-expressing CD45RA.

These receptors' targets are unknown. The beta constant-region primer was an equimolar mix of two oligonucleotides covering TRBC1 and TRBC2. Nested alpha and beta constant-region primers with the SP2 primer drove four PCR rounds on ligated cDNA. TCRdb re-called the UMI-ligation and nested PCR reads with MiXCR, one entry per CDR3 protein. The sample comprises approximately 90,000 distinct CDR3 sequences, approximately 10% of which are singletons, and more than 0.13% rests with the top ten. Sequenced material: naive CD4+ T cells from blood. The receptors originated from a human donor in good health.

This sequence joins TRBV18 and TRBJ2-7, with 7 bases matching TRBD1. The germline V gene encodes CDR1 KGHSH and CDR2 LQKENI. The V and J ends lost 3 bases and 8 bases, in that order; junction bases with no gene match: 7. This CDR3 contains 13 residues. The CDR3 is CASSPPQGVQQYF. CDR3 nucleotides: TGTGCCAGCTCACCTCCTCAGGGGGTTCAGCAGTACTTC.

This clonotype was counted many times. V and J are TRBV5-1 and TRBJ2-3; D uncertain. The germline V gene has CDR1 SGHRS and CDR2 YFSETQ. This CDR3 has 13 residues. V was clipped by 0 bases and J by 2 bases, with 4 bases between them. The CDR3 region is CASSLGHTDTQYF. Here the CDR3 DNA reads TGCGCCAGCAGCTTGGGACACACAGATACGCAGTATTTT. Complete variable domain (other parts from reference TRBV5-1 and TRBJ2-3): KAGVTQTPRYLIKTRGQQVTLSCSPISGHRSVSWYQQTPGQGLQFLFEYFSETQRNKGNFPGRFSGRQFSNSRSEMNVSTLELGDSALYLCASSLGHTDTQYFGPGTRLTVL.

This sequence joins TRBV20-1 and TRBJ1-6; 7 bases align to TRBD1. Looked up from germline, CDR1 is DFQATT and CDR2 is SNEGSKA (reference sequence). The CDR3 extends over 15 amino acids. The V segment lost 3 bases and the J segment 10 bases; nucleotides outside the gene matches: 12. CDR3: CSASRQGERRSPLHF. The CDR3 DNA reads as TGCAGTGCTAGCCGACAGGGAGAGAGACGGTCACCCCTCCACTTT.

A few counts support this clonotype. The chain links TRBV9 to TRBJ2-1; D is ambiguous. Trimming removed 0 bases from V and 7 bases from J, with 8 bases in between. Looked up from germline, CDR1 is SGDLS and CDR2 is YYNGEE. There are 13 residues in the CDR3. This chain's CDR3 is CASSVVSGNEQFF. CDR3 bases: TGTGCCAGCAGCGTAGTGAGTGGAAATGAGCAGTTCTTC.

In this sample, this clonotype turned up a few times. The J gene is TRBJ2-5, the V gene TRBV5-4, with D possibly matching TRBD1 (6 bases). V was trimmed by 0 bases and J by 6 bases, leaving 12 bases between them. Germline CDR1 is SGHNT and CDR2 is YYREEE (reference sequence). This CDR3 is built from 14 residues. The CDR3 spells CASSLDRVSQTQYF. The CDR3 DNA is TGTGCCAGCAGCTTGGACAGGGTGAGTCAGACCCAGTACTTC.

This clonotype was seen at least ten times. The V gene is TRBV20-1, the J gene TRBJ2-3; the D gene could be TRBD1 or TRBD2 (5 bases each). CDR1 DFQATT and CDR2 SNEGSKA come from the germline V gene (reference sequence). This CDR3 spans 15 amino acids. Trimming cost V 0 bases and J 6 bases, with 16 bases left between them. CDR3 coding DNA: TGCAGTGCTAGAGACGGGACCCACGGGGCGGATACGCAGTATTTT. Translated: CSARDGTHGADTQYF.

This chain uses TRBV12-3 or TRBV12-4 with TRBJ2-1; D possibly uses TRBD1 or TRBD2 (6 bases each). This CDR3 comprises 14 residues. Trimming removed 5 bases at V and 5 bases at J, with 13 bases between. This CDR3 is CASSKGGSHNEQFF. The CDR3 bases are TGTGCCAGCAGTAAAGGGGGGTCTCACAATGAGCAGTTCTTC.

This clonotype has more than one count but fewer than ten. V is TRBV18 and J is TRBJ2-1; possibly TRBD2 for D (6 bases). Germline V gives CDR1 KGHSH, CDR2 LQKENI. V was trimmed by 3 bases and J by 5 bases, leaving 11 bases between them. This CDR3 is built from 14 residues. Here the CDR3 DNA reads TGTGCCAGCTCACCCGGGACTTCTAACAATGAGCAGTTCTTC. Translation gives CASSPGTSNNEQFF.

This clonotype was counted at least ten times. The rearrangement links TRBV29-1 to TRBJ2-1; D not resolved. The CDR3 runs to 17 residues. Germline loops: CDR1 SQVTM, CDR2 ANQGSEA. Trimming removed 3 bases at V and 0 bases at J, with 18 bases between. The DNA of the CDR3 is TGCAGCGTTGAGACAAGCAGGTCTACCTACTCCTACAATGAGCAGTTCTTC. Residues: CSVETSRSTYSYNEQFF.

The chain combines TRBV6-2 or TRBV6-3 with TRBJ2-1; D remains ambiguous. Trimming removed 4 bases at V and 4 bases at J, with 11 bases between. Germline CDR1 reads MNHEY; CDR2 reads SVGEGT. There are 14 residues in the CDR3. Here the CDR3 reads CASSFPTRYNEQFF. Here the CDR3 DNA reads TGTGCCAGCAGTTTTCCGACGAGATACAATGAGCAGTTCTTC.

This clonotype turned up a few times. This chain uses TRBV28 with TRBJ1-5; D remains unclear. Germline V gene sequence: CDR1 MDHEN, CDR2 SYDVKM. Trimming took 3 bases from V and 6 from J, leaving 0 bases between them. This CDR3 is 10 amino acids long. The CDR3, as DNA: TGTGCCAGCAGTTTTCAGCCCCAGCATTTT. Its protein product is CASSFQPQHF. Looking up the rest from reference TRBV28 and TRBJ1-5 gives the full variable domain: DVKVTQSSRYLVKRTGEKVFLECVQDMDHENMFWYRQDPGLGLRLIYFSYDVKMKEKGDIPEGYSVSREKKERFSLILESASTNQTSMYLCASSFQPQHFGDGTRLSIL.

This chain's CDR3 is CSVAGRATALEQYF. In nucleotides, the CDR3 is TGCAGCGTTGCGGGGAGAGCCACGGCTCTCGAGCAGTACTTC. V usage is TRBV29-1 and J usage is TRBJ2-7, with D possibly being TRBD2 (5 bases). The CDR3 length is 14 residues. The V gene's germline CDR1 is SQVTM and CDR2 ANQGSEA. V lost 4 bases, J lost 6 bases, and 19 bases lay in between.

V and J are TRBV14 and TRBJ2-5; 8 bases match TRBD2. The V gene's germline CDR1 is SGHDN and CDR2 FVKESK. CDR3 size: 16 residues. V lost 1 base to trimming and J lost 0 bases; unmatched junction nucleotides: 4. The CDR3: CASSQGLAYNQETQYF. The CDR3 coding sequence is TGTGCCAGCAGCCAAGGACTAGCGTATAACCAAGAGACCCAGTACTTC.

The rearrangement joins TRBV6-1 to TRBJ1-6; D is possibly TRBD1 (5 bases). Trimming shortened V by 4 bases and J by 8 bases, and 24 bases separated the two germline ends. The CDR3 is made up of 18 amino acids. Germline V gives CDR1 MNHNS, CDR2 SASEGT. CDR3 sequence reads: CASSVNPLLPPGHSPLHF. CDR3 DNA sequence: TGTGCCAGCAGTGTAAACCCGCTCCTCCCCCCAGGGCATTCACCCCTCCACTTT.

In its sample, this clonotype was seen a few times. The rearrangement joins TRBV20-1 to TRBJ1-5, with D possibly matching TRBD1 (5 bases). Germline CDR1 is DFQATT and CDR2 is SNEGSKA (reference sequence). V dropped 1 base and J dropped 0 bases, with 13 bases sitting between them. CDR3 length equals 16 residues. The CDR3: CSARGRNGASNQPQHF. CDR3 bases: TGCAGTGCTAGAGGTCGGAACGGGGCTAGCAATCAGCCCCAGCATTTT.

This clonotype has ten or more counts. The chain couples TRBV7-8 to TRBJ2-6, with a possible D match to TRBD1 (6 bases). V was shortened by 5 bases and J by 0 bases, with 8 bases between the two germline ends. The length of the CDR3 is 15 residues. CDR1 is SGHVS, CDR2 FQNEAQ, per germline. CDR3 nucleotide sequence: TGTGCCAGCAGCCCACAGGGCTCTGGGGCCAACGTCCTGACTTTC. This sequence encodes CASSPQGSGANVLTF.

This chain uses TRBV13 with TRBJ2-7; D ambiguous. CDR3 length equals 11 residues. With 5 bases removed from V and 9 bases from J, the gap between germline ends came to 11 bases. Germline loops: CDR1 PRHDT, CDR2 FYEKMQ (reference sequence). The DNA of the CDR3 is TGTGCCAGCAGCCCGGGTCCTGGGCAGTACTTC. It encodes CASSPGPGQYF. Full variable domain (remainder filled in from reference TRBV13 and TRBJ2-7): AAGVIQSPRHLIKEKRETATLKCYPIPRHDTVYWYQQGPGQDPQFLISFYEKMQSDKGSIPDRFSAQQFSDYHSELNMSSLELGDSALYFCASSPGPGQYFGPGTRLTVT.

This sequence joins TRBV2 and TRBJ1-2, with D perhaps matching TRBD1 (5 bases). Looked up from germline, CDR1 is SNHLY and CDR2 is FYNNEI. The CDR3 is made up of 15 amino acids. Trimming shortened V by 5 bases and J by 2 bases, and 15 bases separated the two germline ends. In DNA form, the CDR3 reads TGTGCCAGCAGTCTTATGGGACCACCAAACTATGGCTACACCTTC. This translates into CASSLMGPPNYGYTF.

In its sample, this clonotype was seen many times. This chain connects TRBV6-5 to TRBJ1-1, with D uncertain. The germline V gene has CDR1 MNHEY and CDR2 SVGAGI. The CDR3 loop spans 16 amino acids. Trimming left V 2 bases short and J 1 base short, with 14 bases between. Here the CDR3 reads CASSYSESTRNTEAFF. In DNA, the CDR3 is TGTGCCAGCAGTTACAGCGAGTCCACCCGGAACACTGAAGCTTTCTTT.

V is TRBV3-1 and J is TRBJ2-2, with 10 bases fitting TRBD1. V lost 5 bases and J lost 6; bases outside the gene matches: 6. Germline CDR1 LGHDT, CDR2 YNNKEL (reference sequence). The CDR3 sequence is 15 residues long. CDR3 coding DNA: TGTGCCAGCAGCGCGGACAGGGGGTTTTCCGGGGAGCTGTTTTTT. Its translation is CASSADRGFSGELFF.